The present T cell receptor (beta chain) was sequenced within a study of blood T cell repertoires in COVID-19. This CDR3 region has 15 residues. V shed 1 base and J 8 bases; nucleotides not matched to a gene: 6. The germline CDR1 and CDR2 sequences are LGHDT and YNNKEL (reference sequence). In the original processing: Amplification with reference gene primers provided the estimates of nucleated cell counts. This table comes from immunoSEQ multiplex PCR, and its TCRdb copy is limited to in-frame clones, with some not included. Clone size and V and J calls were adopted from that table, with D and trimming inferred from the DNA. The sample shows 55,000 to 80,000 clones, 79% of them seen only once.

The J gene is TRBJ2-7, the V gene TRBV3-1 (or the pseudogene TRBV3-2); 12 bases agree with TRBD2. The sequencing input was peripheral blood. This clonotype was obtained from a woman older than 75 with active or convalescent COVID-19. CDR3 sequence (DNA): TGTGCCAGCAGCCAAGGGACTAGCGGGGCCTGGCAGCAGTACTTC. Translation: CASSQGTSGAWQQYF.